Listed below are T cell receptor beta chains from one sample, sequenced in a study of blood T cell repertoires in COVID-19. Method: immunoSEQ multiplex PCR; TCRdb's copy keeps in-frame clones and lacks some. The table includes around 250,000 clones, roughly 90% detected once. Sequenced sample: peripheral blood. The receptors come from a woman under 40 with active or convalescent COVID-19. The CDR3 runs from the conserved cysteine through the conserved F or W. The D gene is left open where the match is weak. The listing skips clone size in some rows; elsewhere it reads once, few, many or a size class.

d_call,v_call,j_call,clone_size,cdr3_nt,cdr3_aa
TRBD2,TRBV5-1,TRBJ2-3,-,TGCGCCAGCAGCTTGGGTAGCGGGGGGGTTCTCTGGACAGATACGCAGTATTTT,CASSLGSGGVLWTDTQYF
-,TRBV15,TRBJ2-7,-,TGTGCCACCAGCAGAGTGGCCCTCTCTGGCGAGCAGTACTTC,CATSRVALSGEQYF
-,TRBV19,TRBJ1-2,-,TGTGCCAGTAGTATCGCAGGATATGGCTACACCTTC,CASSIAGYGYTF
TRBD1,TRBV5-1,TRBJ1-2,-,TGCGCCAGCAGCTCGGGGACAGGGGAATATGGCTACACCTTC,CASSSGTGEYGYTF
-,TRBV6-5,TRBJ2-3,-,TGTGCCACCATATCGAGAACCGTAGACACAGATACGCAGTATTTT,CATISRTVDTDTQYF
-,TRBV27,TRBJ2-3,-,TGTGCCAGCAGTTCCCGATACGCTCAGGTGATGCCAGATACGCAGTATTTT,CASSSRYAQVMPDTQYF
-,TRBV29-1,TRBJ1-1,-,TGCAGCGTTGTGACAAGCACTGAAGCTTTCTTT,CSVVTSTEAFF
-,TRBV3-1/TRBV3-2,TRBJ1-5,once,TGTGCCAGCAGCCAAGTCCCGGGAGGCAAGCAGCCCCAGCATTTT,CASSQVPGGKQPQHF
-,TRBV27,TRBJ1-2,-,TGTGCCAGCAGTTTGGCCCCACAGGGTGGAGGCTACACCTTC,CASSLAPQGGGYTF
TRBD1,TRBV3-1/TRBV3-2,TRBJ1-1,-,TGTGCCAGCAGCCGCAGGGGGACTGAAGCTTTCTTT,CASSRRGTEAFF
-,TRBV19,TRBJ1-5,few,TGTGCCAGTAGGAGGGAGGGCAGCAATCAGCCCCAGCATTTT,CASRREGSNQPQHF
-,TRBV4-3,TRBJ2-7,-,TGCGCCAGCAGCCAAAGACTAGAGGATGGGTGGGGCGAGCAGTACTTC,CASSQRLEDGWGEQYF
TRBD1,TRBV29-1,TRBJ1-2,-,TGCAGCGCAGGACAGGGGCTGGTCTATGGCTACACCTTC,CSAGQGLVYGYTF